The 12 T cell receptor beta chains reported below all come from one sample, sequenced in a study of patients and donors after allogeneic stem cell transplantation. TCRdb called the RT-PCR reads again in MiXCR, with one record for every CDR3 protein. The table has about a million distinct CDR3 sequences, around 17% seen once; the top ten hold roughly 6%. Source material: blood, either unsorted or a sorted T cell fraction (not recorded which). The receptors originated from a human donor who was either an allogeneic HSCT recipient or a stem cell or donor lymphocyte infusion donor (not recorded which). It is not recorded whose cells these are; they may come from a transplant donor.

V usage is TRBV7-9 and J usage is TRBJ1-1, with TRBD1 as a possible D gene (5 bases). Germline lookup yields CDR1 SEHNR and CDR2 FQNEAQ (reference sequence). The CDR3 is 17 amino acids. The V end lost 0 bases, the J end lost 7 bases, and 21 bases lay between the germline ends. The CDR3 sequence is CASSLARTGRRRHEAFF. DNA of the CDR3: TGTGCCAGCAGCTTAGCTCGGACGGGACGGCGACGGCATGAAGCTTTCTTT.

This chain connects TRBV7-9 to TRBJ2-5; D is undetermined. The V and J ends lost 1 base and 5 bases respectively, with 11 bases between them. Germline values: CDR1 SEHNR, CDR2 FQNEAQ (reference sequence). This CDR3 comprises 14 residues. The CDR3 nucleotides read TGTGCCAGCAGCTTAGTTTCAGGTCCGGAGACCCAGTACTTC. Protein: CASSLVSGPETQYF.

This sequence joins TRBV4-1 and TRBJ1-4; tentative D call: TRBD1 (5 bases). Germline CDR1 is MGHRA and CDR2 is YSYEKL. This CDR3 region has 17 residues. V lost 8 bases to trimming and J lost 8 bases, with 27 bases between them. CDR3 region: CASASGLTEGLYEKLFF. The DNA for the CDR3 is TGCGCCAGCGCCTCTGGACTCACGGAGGGGTTATACGAAAAACTGTTTTTT.

This clonotype appeared a few times. The chain links TRBV20-1 to TRBJ2-3, with D perhaps assigned TRBD1 or TRBD2 (5 bases each). Trimming removed 4 bases at V and 4 bases at J, with 15 bases between. The CDR3 contains 14 residues. Germline V gene data show CDR1 as DFQATT and CDR2 as SNEGSKA (reference sequence). CDR3 DNA: TGCAGTGCTAACCTGAGAGGGGCATCAGATACGCAGTATTTT. Residues: CSANLRGASDTQYF.

The rearrangement uses TRBV12-3 or TRBV12-4 and TRBJ2-3, with D possibly called TRBD1 or TRBD2 (6 bases each). The CDR3 totals 17 residues. Trimming took off 2 bases at V and 0 bases at J, with 15 bases between the two ends. CDR3 DNA: TGTGCCAGCAGTTTACACGTCCGGGGGCTTAGCACAGATACGCAGTATTTT. Its translation is CASSLHVRGLSTDTQYF.

This clonotype has only a few counts. V and J are TRBV19 and TRBJ2-1; no reliable D call. V lost 10 bases to trimming and J lost 4 bases, with 11 bases between them. The CDR3 length is 12 residues. The germline V gene has CDR1 LNHDA and CDR2 SQIVND (reference sequence). The CDR3 sequence: CATRHLYNEQFF. For the CDR3, the DNA is TGTGCCACTCGACACCTTTACAATGAGCAGTTCTTC.

The chain joins TRBV6-2 or TRBV6-3 to TRBJ2-6, with D possibly being TRBD1 (5 bases). V was pared by 3 bases and J by 2 bases, with 11 bases between. CDR1 is MNHEY, CDR2 SVGEGT, per germline. This CDR3 spans 16 amino acids. CDR3: CASSYLTVAGANVLTF. For the CDR3, the DNA is TGTGCCAGCAGTTATTTGACAGTGGCTGGGGCCAACGTCCTGACTTTC.

This clonotype was seen more than once but under ten times. The V call is TRBV11-2, the J call TRBJ2-2; a possible D gene is TRBD2 (5 bases). This CDR3 comprises 13 residues. With 0 bases removed from V and 7 bases from J, the gap between germline ends came to 6 bases. In germline, CDR1 is SGHAT, CDR2 FQNNGV. Written as DNA, the CDR3 is TGTGCCAGCAGCTTAGATCGGGGCGGGGAGCTGTTTTTT. The encoded protein is CASSLDRGGELFF.

This clonotype was seen more than once but under ten times. The chain employs TRBV7-2 and TRBJ2-1; no definite D call. The length of the CDR3 is 12 residues. Germline lookup yields CDR1 SGHTA and CDR2 FQGNSA. V lost 4 bases to trimming and J lost 8 bases, with 9 bases between them. The CDR3 spells CASSWQTDEQFF. Here the CDR3 DNA reads TGTGCCAGCAGCTGGCAAACGGATGAGCAGTTCTTC.

CDR3 residues: CSARDRRVGGNQPQHF. The CDR3, as DNA: TGCAGTGCTAGAGATCGGAGGGTCGGGGGCAATCAGCCCCAGCATTTT. J is TRBJ1-5 and V is TRBV20-1; no firm D call. CDR1 and CDR2 from the germline V gene are DFQATT and SNEGSKA (reference sequence). Trimming took off 0 bases at V and 2 bases at J, with 14 bases between the two ends. This CDR3 is 16 amino acids long.

Many counts were recorded for this clonotype. CDR3 bases: TGTGCCAGCAGCTGGGGATTCTACAATGAGCAGTTCTTC. It specifies CASSWGFYNEQFF. This sequence joins TRBV7-2 and TRBJ2-1; D is undetermined. Germline-derived CDR1 and CDR2 are SGHTA and FQGNSA. CDR3 length: 13 amino acids. V lost 4 bases and J 3 bases, leaving 7 bases between the germline ends.

A few counts support this clonotype. V gene TRBV4-1 combines with J gene TRBJ1-6; D not certain. Trimming left V 0 bases short and J 5 bases short, with 11 bases between. The germline V gene encodes CDR1 MGHRA and CDR2 YSYEKL. CDR3 length: 16 amino acids. CDR3 residues: CASSQDIAVDNSPLHF. CDR3 sequence (DNA): TGCGCCAGCAGCCAAGATATCGCAGTAGATAATTCACCCCTCCACTTT.